This T cell receptor beta chain is drawn from a study of blood T cell repertoires in COVID-19. Study-level information: Sites across the United States, Italy and Spain contributed samples from acute and convalescent COVID-19. In each case, the material was cDNA or gDNA derived from T cells, B-cell-depleted T cells, or PBMCs.

Seattle participants joined during active infection and were tracked over time. V was clipped by 1 base and J by 3 bases, with 13 bases between them. CDR3 size: 16 residues. Germline V gene sequence: CDR1 SGDLS, CDR2 YYNGEE. In the original workflow: Amplification with reference gene primers provided the estimates of nucleated cell counts. Clones were sequenced by immunoSEQ multiplex PCR, and TCRdb holds only the in-frame ones, with some missing. That table furnishes V, J and clone size, whereas the DNA furnished D and trimming. The table includes some 310,000 clones, roughly 90% detected once. The receptor was derived from a woman between 40 and 50 years old with COVID-19, enrolled during active disease. The sequencing input was peripheral blood. The J gene is TRBJ1-4, the V gene TRBV9; possible D gene TRBD1, 5 bases. In nucleotides, the CDR3 is TGTGCCAGCAGCGTAACCCCATGGACATCTAATGAAAAACTGTTTTTT. This encodes CASSVTPWTSNEKLFF.